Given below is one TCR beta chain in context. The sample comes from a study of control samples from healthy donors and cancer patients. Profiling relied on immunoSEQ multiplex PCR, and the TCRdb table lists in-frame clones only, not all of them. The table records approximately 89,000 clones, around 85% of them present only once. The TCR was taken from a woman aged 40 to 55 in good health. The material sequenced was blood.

In DNA, the CDR3 is TGTGCCAGCAGCCCCCGACAGGGGACAAGCTCCTATAATTCACCCCTCCACTTT. The encoded protein is CASSPRQGTSSYNSPLHF. The chain uses TRBV9 and TRBJ1-6; TRBD1 aligns across 8 bases. In germline, CDR1 is SGDLS, CDR2 YYNGEE. V dropped 4 bases and J dropped 0; count of bases not matched to a gene: 9. This CDR3 has 18 residues.